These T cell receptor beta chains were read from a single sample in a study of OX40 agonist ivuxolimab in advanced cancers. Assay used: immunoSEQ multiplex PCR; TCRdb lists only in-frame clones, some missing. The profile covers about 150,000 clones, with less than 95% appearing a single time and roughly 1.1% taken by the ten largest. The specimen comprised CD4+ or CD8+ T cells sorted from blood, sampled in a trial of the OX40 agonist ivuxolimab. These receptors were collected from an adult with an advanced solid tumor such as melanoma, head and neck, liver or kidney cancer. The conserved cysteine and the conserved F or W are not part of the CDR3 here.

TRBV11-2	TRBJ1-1	ASSLDPGSEAF
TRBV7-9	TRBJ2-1	ASSSLRGNEQF
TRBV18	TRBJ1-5	ASSPRPGEGNQPQH
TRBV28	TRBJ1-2	ASSNRTSNYGYT
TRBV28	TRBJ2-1	ASSSYSDEQF
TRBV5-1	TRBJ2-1	ASSRPPQGRSYNEQF
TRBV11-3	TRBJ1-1	ASSFGLNTEAF
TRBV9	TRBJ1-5	ASSPWDRVNQPQH
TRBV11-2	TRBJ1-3	ASSPDRGPGNTIY
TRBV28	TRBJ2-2	ASSFDMTTGWAGELF
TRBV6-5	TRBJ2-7	ASRPGTGSYEQY
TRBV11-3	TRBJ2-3	ASSVSGSRDTQY
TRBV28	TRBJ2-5	ASSLRETQY
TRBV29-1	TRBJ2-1	SVGETSMLGEQF
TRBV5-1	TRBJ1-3	ASSQQGPGNTIY
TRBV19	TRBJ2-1	ASSIAPVGQGVV
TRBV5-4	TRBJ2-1	ASSLGGSSGKNEQF
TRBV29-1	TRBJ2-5	SVLAGGGETQY
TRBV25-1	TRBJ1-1	ASSGQGDTEAF
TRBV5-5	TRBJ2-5	ASSFGTSGQETQY
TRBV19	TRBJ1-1	ASGTGNTEAF
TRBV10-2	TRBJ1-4	ASPGQMDEKLF
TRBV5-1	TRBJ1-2	ASSLGNTGNYGYT
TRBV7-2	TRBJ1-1	ASSLEGTLNTEAF
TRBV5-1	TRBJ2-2	ASSPDYGELF
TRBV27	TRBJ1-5	ASSLTDRDQPQH
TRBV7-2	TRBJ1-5	ASSFGVSNQPQH
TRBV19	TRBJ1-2	ASSPDISYGYT
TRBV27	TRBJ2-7	ASSLSSGDGYEQY
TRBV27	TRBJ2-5	ASGFGGLGQETQY
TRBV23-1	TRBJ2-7	ASSQWGRSYEQY
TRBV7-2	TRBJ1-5	ASSQYNQPQH
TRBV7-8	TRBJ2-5	ASSLNSGLAETQY
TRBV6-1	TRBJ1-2	ASSGRGSANYGYT
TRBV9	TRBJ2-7	ASSVGGRGEQY
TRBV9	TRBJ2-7	APRGQGSSDEQY
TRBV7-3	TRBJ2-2	ASSPPLAENTGELF
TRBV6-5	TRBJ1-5	ASRLTPNQPQH
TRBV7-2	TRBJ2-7	ASSSGWGQGSYEQY
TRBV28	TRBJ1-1	ASGQGDTEAF
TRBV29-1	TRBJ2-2	SVVDRANTGELF
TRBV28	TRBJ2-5	ASSLRFTQETQY
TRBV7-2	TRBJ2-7	ASSLIGTGDYEQY
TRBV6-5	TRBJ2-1	ASSPTRRDNEQF
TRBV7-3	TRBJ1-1	ASSPLTQGNTEAF
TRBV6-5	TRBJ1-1	ASSRPGMNTEAF